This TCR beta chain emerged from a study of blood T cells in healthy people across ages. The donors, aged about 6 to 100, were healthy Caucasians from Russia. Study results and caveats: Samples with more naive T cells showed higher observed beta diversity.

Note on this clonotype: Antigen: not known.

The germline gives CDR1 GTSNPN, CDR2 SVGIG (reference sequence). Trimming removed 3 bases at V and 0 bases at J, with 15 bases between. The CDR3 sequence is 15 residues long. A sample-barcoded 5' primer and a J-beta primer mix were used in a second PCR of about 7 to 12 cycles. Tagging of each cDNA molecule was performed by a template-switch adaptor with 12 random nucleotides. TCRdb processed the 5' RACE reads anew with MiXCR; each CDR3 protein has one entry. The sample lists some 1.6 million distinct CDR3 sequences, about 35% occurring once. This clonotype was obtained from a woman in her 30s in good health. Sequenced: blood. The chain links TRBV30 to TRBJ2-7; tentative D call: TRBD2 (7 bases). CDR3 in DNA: TGTGCCTGGAGGGGAGGGGGGACCGGCTCCTACGAGCAGTACTTC. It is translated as CAWRGGGTGSYEQYF.